Listed here is a single T cell receptor (beta chain). The CDR3 extends over 12 amino acids. V lost 6 bases and J 14 bases, leaving 14 bases between the germline ends. Germline CDR1 and CDR2: LNHDA and SQIVND (reference sequence). This sample is part of a study of blood T cell repertoires in COVID-19. Original methodology: For nucleated cells, counts were estimated from reference gene primer amplification. Sequencing used immunoSEQ multiplex PCR; TCRdb keeps in-frame clones, though not all of them. V, J and clone size are taken as reported in that table, and D and trimming were inferred from the DNA itself. The table lists 45,000 or so clones, around 80% of them singletons.

The V gene is TRBV19, the J gene TRBJ1-6, with D perhaps TRBD1 (5 bases). The sequence came from a human donor in a cohort sampled during active COVID-19. The material sequenced was peripheral blood. In DNA, the CDR3 is TGTGCCAGTAGACATGTTCCGGGGGCCCTCCACTTT. Amino acids: CASRHVPGALHF.